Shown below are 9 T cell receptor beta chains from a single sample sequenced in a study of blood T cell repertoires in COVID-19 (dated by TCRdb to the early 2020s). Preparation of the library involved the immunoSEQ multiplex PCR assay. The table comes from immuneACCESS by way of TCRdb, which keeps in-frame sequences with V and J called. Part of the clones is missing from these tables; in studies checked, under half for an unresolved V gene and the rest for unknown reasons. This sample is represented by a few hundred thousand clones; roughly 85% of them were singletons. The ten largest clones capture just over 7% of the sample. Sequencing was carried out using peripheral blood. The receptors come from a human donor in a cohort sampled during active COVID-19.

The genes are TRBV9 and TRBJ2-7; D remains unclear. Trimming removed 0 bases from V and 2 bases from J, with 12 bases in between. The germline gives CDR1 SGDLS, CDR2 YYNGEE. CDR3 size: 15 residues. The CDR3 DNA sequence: TGTGCCAGCAGCGTAGGGGCCTCCAACCCCTACGAGCAGTACTTC. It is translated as CASSVGASNPYEQYF.

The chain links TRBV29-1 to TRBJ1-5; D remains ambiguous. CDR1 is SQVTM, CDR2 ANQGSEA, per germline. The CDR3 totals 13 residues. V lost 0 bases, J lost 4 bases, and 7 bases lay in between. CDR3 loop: CSVEDAGNQPQHF. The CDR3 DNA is TGCAGCGTTGAAGATGCCGGGAATCAGCCCCAGCATTTT.

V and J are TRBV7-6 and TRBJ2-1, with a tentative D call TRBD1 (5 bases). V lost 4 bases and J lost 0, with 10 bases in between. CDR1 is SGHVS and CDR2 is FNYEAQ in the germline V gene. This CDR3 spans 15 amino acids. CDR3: CASSYQGSSYNEQFF. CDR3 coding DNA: TGTGCCAGCAGCTACCAGGGAAGCTCCTACAATGAGCAGTTCTTC.

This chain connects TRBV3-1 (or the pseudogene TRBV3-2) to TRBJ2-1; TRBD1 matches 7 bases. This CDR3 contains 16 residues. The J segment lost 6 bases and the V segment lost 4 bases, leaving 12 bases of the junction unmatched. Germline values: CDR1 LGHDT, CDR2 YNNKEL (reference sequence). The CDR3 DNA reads TGTGCCAGCAGCCTACTTAGGCTGCCAGGGGGCAATGAGCAGTTCTTC. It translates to CASSLLRLPGGNEQFF.

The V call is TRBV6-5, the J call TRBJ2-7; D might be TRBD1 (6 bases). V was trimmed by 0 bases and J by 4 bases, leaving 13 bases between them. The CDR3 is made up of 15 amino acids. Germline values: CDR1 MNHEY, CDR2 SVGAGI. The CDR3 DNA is TGTGCCAGCAGTTACTCAAGGGGGTCAGTATACGAGCAGTACTTC. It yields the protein CASSYSRGSVYEQYF.

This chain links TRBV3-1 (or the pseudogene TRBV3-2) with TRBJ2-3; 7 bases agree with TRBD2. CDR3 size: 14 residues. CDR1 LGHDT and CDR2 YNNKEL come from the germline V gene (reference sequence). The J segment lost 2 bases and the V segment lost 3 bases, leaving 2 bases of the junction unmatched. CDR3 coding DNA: TGTGCCAGCAGCCAGCTAGCGGACACAGATACGCAGTATTTT. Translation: CASSQLADTDTQYF.

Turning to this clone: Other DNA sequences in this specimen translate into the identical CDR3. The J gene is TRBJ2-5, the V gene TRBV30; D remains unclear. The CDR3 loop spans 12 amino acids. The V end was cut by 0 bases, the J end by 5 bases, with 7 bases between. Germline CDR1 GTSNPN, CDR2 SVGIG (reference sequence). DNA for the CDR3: TGTGCCTGGAGTGTGCGCAGGGAGACCCAGTACTTC. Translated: CAWSVRRETQYF.

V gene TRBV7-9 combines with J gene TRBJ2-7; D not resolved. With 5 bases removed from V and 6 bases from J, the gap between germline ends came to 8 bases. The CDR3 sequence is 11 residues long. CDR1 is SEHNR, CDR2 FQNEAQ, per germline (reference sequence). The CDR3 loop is CASSLRAEQYF. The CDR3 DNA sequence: TGTGCCAGCAGCCTCCGCGCCGAGCAGTACTTC.

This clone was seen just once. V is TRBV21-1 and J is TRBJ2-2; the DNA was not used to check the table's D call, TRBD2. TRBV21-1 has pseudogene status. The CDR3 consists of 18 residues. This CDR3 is CASSKGTLGLGITGELFF. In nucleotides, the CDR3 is TGTGCCAGCAGCAAAGGGACCCTGGGACTCGGGATCACCGGGGAGCTGTTTTTT.